This T cell receptor beta chain derives from a study of blood T cell repertoires in COVID-19. V shed 7 bases and J shed 4 bases, with 19 bases lying between them. CDR3 length: 15 residues. CDR1 and CDR2 (germline): LNHDA, SQIVND (reference sequence). Only in-frame clones appear in the TCRdb table, and some are missing; sequencing was by immunoSEQ multiplex PCR. The table shows under 200,000 clones, with less than 85% occurring only once. This study enrolled people aged about 18 to 100 from about 24 US geographic areas. The recovered donors of Cohort 3 showed two negative PCRs, clearance, or symptom resolution.

The TCR was taken from a man aged 50-59 years who had recovered from COVID-19. Specimen: PBMCs or T cells enriched from blood (not recorded which). The chain combines TRBV19 with TRBJ1-1, with D maybe TRBD1 (5 bases). The CDR3 loop is CASIGWQGRSTEAFF. DNA for the CDR3: TGTGCCAGTATTGGGTGGCAGGGCCGGAGCACTGAAGCTTTCTTT. The full variable domain, with the rest looked up from reference TRBV19 and TRBJ1-1, is DGGITQSPKYLFRKEGQNVTLSCEQNLNHDAMYWYRQDPGQGLRLIYYSQIVNDFQKGDIAEGYSVSREKKESFPLTVTSAQKNPTAFYLCASIGWQGRSTEAFFGQGTRLTVV.